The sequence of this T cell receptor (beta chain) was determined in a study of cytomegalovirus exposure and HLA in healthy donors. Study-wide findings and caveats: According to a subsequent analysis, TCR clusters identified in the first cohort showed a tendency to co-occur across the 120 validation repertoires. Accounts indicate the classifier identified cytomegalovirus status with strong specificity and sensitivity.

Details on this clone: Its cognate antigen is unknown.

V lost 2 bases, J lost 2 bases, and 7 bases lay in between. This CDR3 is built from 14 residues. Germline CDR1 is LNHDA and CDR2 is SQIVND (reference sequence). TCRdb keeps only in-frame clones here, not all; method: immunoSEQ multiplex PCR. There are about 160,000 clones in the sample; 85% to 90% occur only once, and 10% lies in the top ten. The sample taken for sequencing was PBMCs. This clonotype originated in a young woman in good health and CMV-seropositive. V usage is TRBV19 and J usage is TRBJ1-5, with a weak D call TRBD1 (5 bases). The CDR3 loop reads CASSIQGGNQPQHF. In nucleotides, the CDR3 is TGTGCCAGTAGTATACAGGGTGGCAATCAGCCCCAGCATTTT. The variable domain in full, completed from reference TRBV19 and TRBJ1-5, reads DGGITQSPKYLFRKEGQNVTLSCEQNLNHDAMYWYRQDPGQGLRLIYYSQIVNDFQKGDIAEGYSVSREKKESFPLTVTSAQKNPTAFYLCASSIQGGNQPQHFGDGTRLSIL.